One and the same sample provided the 19 T cell receptor beta chains below, sequenced in a study of beta chain features in type 1 diabetes (dated by TCRdb to between 2017 and 2018). These receptors have no known antigen. To prepare the library, the immunoSEQ multiplex PCR assay was applied. All of the isolated RNA was reverse transcribed with the High Capacity cDNA Reverse Transcription Kit, so expressed TCRB transcripts were sequenced. TCRdb stores this immuneACCESS table with in-frame sequences only. Part of the clones is absent; in the studies checked, under half of the shortfall reflects unresolved V genes, and no reason is known for the rest. This sample lists 640,000 or so clones; roughly 13% were detected once. Together, the top ten hold 0.02% to 0.025% of the sample. Overall results and qualifications from the work: In all four CD4+ subsets, TCRB CDR3 length was moderately but significantly shorter in type 1 diabetes patients.

The sequenced sample was naive CD4+ T cells from blood. In the paper's terms, the cell subset or site label means: true naive CD4+ T cells. The receptors come from a man between 18 and 35 years old with type 1 diabetes.

V usage is TRBV6-5 and J usage is TRBJ1-5; D perhaps matches TRBD1 (5 bases). Trimming pared 10 bases from V and 4 bases from J, leaving 14 bases between. The CDR3 is 13 residues long. Germline V gene sequence: CDR1 MNHEY, CDR2 SVGAGI. The CDR3 nucleotides are TGTGCCACAAGGGAGGGGAATAATCAGCCCCAGCATTTT. Amino acid sequence: CATREGNNQPQHF.

This clone was counted between two and nine times. J is TRBJ2-2 and V is TRBV7-9; D unresolved. Germline V gene data show CDR1 as SEHNR and CDR2 as FQNEAQ (reference sequence). The CDR3 has 15 residues. The V end was cut by 2 bases, the J end by 0 bases, with 7 bases between. The CDR3 reads CASSLLGANTGELFF. In DNA, the CDR3 is TGTGCCAGCAGCTTATTAGGCGCGAACACCGGGGAGCTGTTTTTT.

The V and J genes are TRBV2 and TRBJ2-7; either TRBD1 or TRBD2 may fit D (6 bases each). This CDR3 contains 14 residues. The germline gives CDR1 SNHLY, CDR2 FYNNEI. The ends were cut back, 6 bases at V and 0 bases at J, with 12 bases in the middle. CDR3 region: CASRQQGLSYEQYF. CDR3 DNA: TGTGCCAGCAGACAACAGGGACTCTCCTACGAGCAGTACTTC. Filled out from reference TRBV2 and TRBJ2-7, the complete variable domain reads EPEVTQTPSHQVTQMGQEVILRCVPISNHLYFYWYRQILGQKVEFLVSFYNNEISEKSEIFDDQFSVERPDGSNFTLKIRSTKLEDSAMYFCASRQQGLSYEQYFGPGTRLTVT.

The chain carries TRBV5-1 and TRBJ1-1; no firm D call. Trimming pared 0 bases from V and 0 bases from J, leaving 3 bases between. From germline, CDR1 is SGHRS and CDR2 YFSETQ. The CDR3 spans 13 residues. The CDR3 sequence is CASSLVLNTEAFF. CDR3 bases: TGCGCCAGCAGCTTGGTATTGAACACTGAAGCTTTCTTT. Using reference TRBV5-1 and TRBJ1-1 for the parts outside the CDR3, the full variable domain is KAGVTQTPRYLIKTRGQQVTLSCSPISGHRSVSWYQQTPGQGLQFLFEYFSETQRNKGNFPGRFSGRQFSNSRSEMNVSTLELGDSALYLCASSLVLNTEAFFGQGTRLTVV.

The chain has TRBV6-4 and TRBJ1-6; D is undetermined. Germline V gives CDR1 MRHNA, CDR2 SNTAGT. Trimming shortened V by 4 bases and J by 6 bases, and 7 bases separated the two germline ends. The CDR3 is made up of 13 amino acids. Here the CDR3 DNA reads TGTGCCAGCAGTGCCAGACTTAATTCACCCCTCCACTTT. It is translated as CASSARLNSPLHF.

As to this clone: The sample carries other DNA sequences with the same CDR3. The chain recombines TRBV6-5 with TRBJ2-7; weak D call: TRBD2 (5 bases). In germline, CDR1 is MNHEY, CDR2 SVGAGI. Trimming pared 5 bases from V and 0 bases from J, leaving 11 bases between. The CDR3 length is 14 residues. The CDR3, as DNA: TGTGCCAGCAGTCGGACTGGTAGCTCCTACGAGCAGTACTTC. It codes for CASSRTGSSYEQYF.

The chain combines TRBV2 with TRBJ2-5; TRBD2 aligns across 9 bases. J was trimmed by 10 bases and V by 8 bases; bases with no gene match: 14. Germline CDR1 is SNHLY and CDR2 is FYNNEI. The CDR3 length is 14 residues. In DNA form, the CDR3 reads TGTGCCAGCTCCCGGTCTAGCGGGGTTGGAGACCAGTACTTC. It specifies CASSRSSGVGDQYF.

This clone was detected only a few times. This chain uses TRBV14 with TRBJ1-2; 7 nucleotides agree with TRBD1. The V gene's germline CDR1 is SGHDN and CDR2 FVKESK. The CDR3 loop spans 15 amino acids. V was pared by 3 bases and J by 2 bases, with 6 bases of the junction left unmatched. The CDR3 protein is CASSHSGTANYGYTF. Here the CDR3 DNA reads TGTGCCAGCAGCCACTCCGGGACAGCCAACTATGGCTACACCTTC.

This clone was observed a few times. The chain employs TRBV7-2 and TRBJ1-3; D not resolved. The germline gives CDR1 SGHTA, CDR2 FQGNSA. The CDR3 has 17 residues. V lost 1 base to trimming and J lost 0 bases, with 13 bases between them. The CDR3 is CASSLVSPRLSGNTIYF. CDR3 coding DNA: TGTGCCAGCAGCTTAGTCTCCCCTCGGCTCTCTGGAAACACCATATATTTT.

This clone was counted only a few times. The chain recombines TRBV25-1 with TRBJ1-2, with D tentatively TRBD1 (5 bases). The CDR3 totals 14 residues. In germline, CDR1 is MGHDK, CDR2 SYGVNS. Trimming took 6 bases from V and 8 from J, leaving 19 bases between them. Here the CDR3 DNA reads TGTGCCAGCAGCTCAAATTGGGGGGATGGAGGCTACACCTTC. It specifies CASSSNWGDGGYTF.

J is TRBJ2-7 and V is TRBV11-3, with 9 bases matching TRBD1. The CDR3 loop spans 15 amino acids. The germline V gene encodes CDR1 SGHNT and CDR2 YENEEA. The ends lost 1 base at V and 6 bases at J; junction bases unmatched: 7. CDR3 coding DNA: TGTGCCAGCAGCTTAGGGATGGGACAGGGTAGCGAGCAGTACTTC. Encoded protein: CASSLGMGQGSEQYF. The full variable domain, in which reference TRBV11-3 and TRBJ2-7 provide the parts outside the CDR3, is EAGVVQSPRYKIIEKKQPVAFWCNPISGHNTLYWYLQNLGQGPELLIRYENEEAVDDSQLPKDRFSAERLKGVDSTLKIQPAELGDSAVYLCASSLGMGQGSEQYFGPGTRLTVT.

This clone was observed a few times. V and J are TRBV7-9 and TRBJ1-1; 8 positions agree with TRBD1. CDR3 length: 14 residues. The junction had 10 bases not matched to a gene; V was cut back by 5 bases and J by 8 bases. From germline, CDR1 is SEHNR and CDR2 FQNEAQ (reference sequence). The CDR3 sequence: CASSRRMDRVEAFF. CDR3 coding DNA: TGTGCCAGCAGCCGTCGGATGGACAGGGTCGAAGCTTTCTTT.

This clone was recorded a few times. The DNA of the CDR3 is TGTGCCAGCAGTCGTCCCCGGCGGAGGACTGGGGCCAACGTCCTGACTTTC. Encoded protein: CASSRPRRRTGANVLTF. This chain links TRBV6-9 with TRBJ2-6; tentatively, D is TRBD2 (5 bases). The CDR3 is 17 residues long. Trimming removed 5 bases from V and 2 bases from J, with 16 bases in between. In germline, CDR1 is MNHGY, CDR2 SVAAGI.

This clone came up a few times. This sequence joins TRBV9 and TRBJ2-3; 7 bases fit TRBD1. CDR1 is SGDLS and CDR2 is YYNGEE in the germline V gene. This CDR3 spans 17 amino acids. Trimming cost V 3 bases and J 4 bases; bases outside gene matches: 14. The DNA for the CDR3 is TGTGCCAGCAGCGCGTTAGACAGGGCCGTACCACCAGATACGCAGTATTTT. This codes for CASSALDRAVPPDTQYF.

This clone appeared a few times. The chain links TRBV19 to TRBJ1-5; no firm D call. The germline CDR1 and CDR2 sequences are LNHDA and SQIVND (reference sequence). This CDR3 contains 13 residues. V lost 3 bases and J lost 6, with 9 bases in between. In DNA, the CDR3 is TGTGCCAGTAGTATGGCAGAGGGTCAGCCCCAGCATTTT. It codes for CASSMAEGQPQHF.

This clone has only a few counts. The CDR3 bases are TGCGCCAGCAGCCAAGTGGCTAGCGGAAGATCAGGGATCACAGATACGCAGTATTTT. It encodes CASSQVASGRSGITDTQYF. This rearrangement joins TRBV4-1 to TRBJ2-3, with TRBD2 matching 7 bases. CDR1 and CDR2 from the germline V gene are MGHRA and YSYEKL. Trimming cost V 1 base and J 2 bases; bases outside gene matches: 15. CDR3 length: 19 amino acids.

This clone has just a few counts. The chain combines TRBV30 with TRBJ1-4; D remains unclear. The CDR3 is 11 amino acids. The germline CDR1 and CDR2 sequences are GTSNPN and SVGIG (reference sequence). Trimming took 1 base from V and 11 from J, leaving 8 bases between them. CDR3 sequence (DNA): TGTGCCTGGAGTGAAGGGCAGAAACTGTTTTTT. It codes for CAWSEGQKLFF.

This clone was observed a handful of times. This chain joins TRBV25-1 and TRBJ2-3; TRBD2 aligns across 8 bases. J was trimmed by 1 base and V by 4 bases; bases with no gene match: 4. From germline, CDR1 is MGHDK and CDR2 SYGVNS. The CDR3 sequence is 15 residues long. CDR3 region: CASSVRGGGTDTQYF. The CDR3 coding sequence is TGTGCCAGCAGTGTTCGGGGGGGAGGCACAGATACGCAGTATTTT.

A note on this clone: The identical CDR3 is also encoded by other nucleotide sequences in the sample. The rearrangement joins TRBV29-1 to TRBJ2-3, with D hard to call. Germline loops: CDR1 SQVTM, CDR2 ANQGSEA. With 6 bases removed from V and 4 bases from J, the gap between germline ends came to 5 bases. The CDR3 covers 10 residues. CDR3 sequence reads: CSVGSDTQYF. The CDR3 region has the DNA TGCAGCGTAGGCTCAGATACGCAGTATTTT.